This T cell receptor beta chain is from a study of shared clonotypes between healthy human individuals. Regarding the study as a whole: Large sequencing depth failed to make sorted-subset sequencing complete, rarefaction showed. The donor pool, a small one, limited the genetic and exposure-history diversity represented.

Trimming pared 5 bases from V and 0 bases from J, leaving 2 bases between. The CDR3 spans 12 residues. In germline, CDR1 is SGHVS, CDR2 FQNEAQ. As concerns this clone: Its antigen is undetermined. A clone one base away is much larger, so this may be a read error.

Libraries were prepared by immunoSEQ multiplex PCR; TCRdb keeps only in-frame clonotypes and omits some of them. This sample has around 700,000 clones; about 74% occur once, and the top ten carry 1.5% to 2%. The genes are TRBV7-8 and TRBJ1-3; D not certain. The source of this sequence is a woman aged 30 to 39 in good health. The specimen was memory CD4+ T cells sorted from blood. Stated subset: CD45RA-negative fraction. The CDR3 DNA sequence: TGTGCCAGCAGCCCCTCTGGAAACACCATATATTTT. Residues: CASSPSGNTIYF. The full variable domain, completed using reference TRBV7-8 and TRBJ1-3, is GAGVSQSPRYKVAKRGQDVALRCDPISGHVSLFWYQQALGQGPEFLTYFQNEAQLDKSGLPSDRFFAERPEGSVSTLKIQRTQQEDSAVYLCASSPSGNTIYFGEGSWLTVV.